Shown below are 10 T cell receptor beta chains from a single sample sequenced in a study of blood T cells in healthy people across ages. It was with a sample-barcoded 5' primer and a J-beta primer mix that a second PCR of roughly 7 to 12 cycles was run. TCRdb ran MiXCR on the 5' RACE reads and lists one entry per CDR3 protein. Here the sample spans 920,000 or so distinct CDR3 sequences, under 45% being singletons. Material for sequencing was blood. These receptors all come from a woman aged 60-75 years in good health.

The chain uses TRBV7-9 and TRBJ1-1; D possibly corresponds to TRBD1 (6 bases). The V and J ends lost 4 bases and 2 bases respectively, with 14 bases between them. This CDR3 is built from 15 residues. CDR1 is SEHNR and CDR2 is FQNEAQ in the germline V gene (reference sequence). The CDR3 is CASSSRSGQNTEAFF. The CDR3 DNA reads TGTGCCAGCAGCTCCCGGTCGGGACAAAACACTGAAGCTTTCTTT.

The chain couples TRBV5-1 to TRBJ2-3; 13 bases are shared with TRBD2. The CDR3 totals 17 residues. V gave up 4 bases and J gave up 4 bases; unmatched junction bases: 9. Germline values: CDR1 SGHRS, CDR2 YFSETQ. Here the CDR3 reads CASSPITSGRGADTQYF. The CDR3 region has the DNA TGCGCCAGCAGCCCGATAACTAGCGGGAGGGGTGCAGATACGCAGTATTTT.

This chain links TRBV4-2 with TRBJ1-1; no firm D call. Germline CDR1 reads LGHNA; CDR2 reads YNFKEQ. CDR3 size: 15 residues. V gave up 5 bases and J gave up 1 base, with 14 bases separating them. The CDR3 sequence: CASSFLGPGNTEAFF. The CDR3 DNA reads TGTGCCAGCAGCTTTCTTGGACCCGGGAACACTGAAGCTTTCTTT.

This chain uses TRBV20-1 with TRBJ2-5; maybe TRBD1 (8 bases). The CDR3 runs 15 residues. CDR1 and CDR2 (germline): DFQATT, SNEGSKA (reference sequence). V was pared by 5 bases and J by 11 bases, with 27 bases between. CDR3 sequence: CSAPPGGTGRNKQYF. CDR3 bases: TGCAGTGCTCCCCCCGGGGGGACAGGTCGCAATAAGCAGTACTTC.

This chain uses TRBV4-1 with TRBJ2-7; the D is unclear. Germline CDR1 and CDR2: MGHRA and YSYEKL. CDR3 length equals 15 residues. Trimming shortened V by 1 base and J by 1 base, and 11 bases separated the two germline ends. The DNA of the CDR3 is TGCGCCAGCAGCCAAGTTGAATTTTTGTCCTACGAGCAGTACTTC. Translation: CASSQVEFLSYEQYF.

This clonotype was seen a few times. This chain joins TRBV3-1 and TRBJ2-3, with 8 bases fitting TRBD2. Trimming removed 1 base from V and 5 bases from J; junction bases left unmatched: 23. There are 21 residues in the CDR3. Germline CDR1 reads LGHDT; CDR2 reads YNNKEL (reference sequence). For the CDR3, the DNA is TGTGCCAGCAGCCAAGTAGTGGACAGTCCGGACCGGGGGGGAGGTGGAGATACGCAGTATTTT. This gives the protein CASSQVVDSPDRGGGGDTQYF.

The rearrangement uses TRBV9 and TRBJ1-5; weak D call: TRBD1 (5 bases). Germline CDR1 and CDR2: SGDLS and YYNGEE. The ends were cut back, 2 bases at V and 2 bases at J, with 11 bases in the middle. CDR3 length: 15 amino acids. CDR3 bases: TGTGCCAGCAGCGTGGGGGGAACCGGCAATCAGCCCCAGCATTTT. It codes for CASSVGGTGNQPQHF.

As concerns this clonotype: This may come from a read error, since a much larger clone is one base off. The rearrangement links TRBV3-1 to TRBJ1-2; no definite D call. The CDR3 runs to 14 residues. Looked up from germline, CDR1 is LGHDT and CDR2 is YNNKEL (reference sequence). The CDR3 is CAGSQGSGYYGYTF. The CDR3 bases are TGTGCCGGCAGCCAAGGATCTGGTTACTATGGCTACACCTTC.

This clonotype was detected a few times. This chain links TRBV12-3 or TRBV12-4 with TRBJ1-6, with D maybe TRBD1 (6 bases). CDR3 size: 14 residues. V lost 1 base and J 7 bases, leaving 8 bases between the germline ends. CDR3 residues: CASSLGGQNSPLHF. The CDR3 DNA sequence: TGTGCCAGCAGTTTAGGCGGACAGAATTCACCCCTCCACTTT.

This chain uses TRBV7-6 with TRBJ2-2; D could derive from TRBD1 or TRBD2 (5 bases each). This CDR3 spans 14 amino acids. V was pared by 2 bases and J by 6 bases, with 10 bases between. CDR1 and CDR2 (germline): SGHVS, FNYEAQ. CDR3 residues: CASSLSGTAGELFF. The DNA of the CDR3 is TGTGCCAGCAGCTTATCAGGGACGGCCGGGGAGCTGTTTTTT.